The clone carrying this T cell receptor beta chain showed up just a few times. The data derive from a study of identical twins. The CDR3 runs to 14 residues. V was clipped by 7 bases and J by 3 bases; unmatched bases: 7. Germline CDR1 reads SNHLY; CDR2 reads FYNNEI. TCRdb re-called the 5' RACE reads with MiXCR, one entry per CDR3 protein. The table lists 700,000 to 950,000 distinct CDR3 sequences, over 9% of them singletons, with around 1.6% in the top ten. These sequences were also reported in another study, on yellow fever vaccine responses in identical twins.

This receptor was identified in a woman between 18 and 30 years old in good health. The material sequenced was PBMCs. V and J are TRBV2 and TRBJ2-7; the match to TRBD1 covers 9 bases. As DNA, the CDR3 is TGTGCCAGCAATCCCGACAGGGGGATCTACGAGCAGTACTTC. This sequence encodes CASNPDRGIYEQYF.